These 5 T cell receptor beta chains originate from one sample sequenced in a study of T cell responses to AZD1222 COVID-19 vaccine listed by TCRdb under 2021. Preparation of the library involved the immunoSEQ multiplex PCR assay. TCRdb limited this immuneACCESS table to in-frame rearrangements with V and J called. A share of clones is missing; checked studies link under half to unresolved V genes, and the rest is unexplained. In all, the sample holds roughly 120,000 clones, and roughly nine tenths of those were seen once. 3.5% to 4.5% of the sample goes to the ten largest clones. The time point label corresponds to: baseline before first vaccination. Sequenced here: peripheral blood, sampled on day 0 of AZD1222 vaccination. The receptors originated from an adult in good health.

The rearrangement joins TRBV6-4 to TRBJ1-2, with 7 bases identical to TRBD1. CDR1 is MRHNA, CDR2 SNTAGT, per germline. V lost 0 bases to trimming and J lost 3 bases; unmatched junction nucleotides: 4. The CDR3 covers 15 residues. The CDR3 DNA reads TGTGCCAGCAGTGACTCGGGTAGGGGGCACTATGGCTACACCTTC. Protein: CASSDSGRGHYGYTF.

This sequence joins TRBV19 and TRBJ1-2; a possible D gene is TRBD1 (5 bases). Per the germline V gene, CDR1 is LNHDA and CDR2 is SQIVND (reference sequence). Trimming pared 3 bases from V and 7 bases from J, leaving 12 bases between. This CDR3 region has 13 residues. CDR3: CASSIGRVFGYTF. Here the CDR3 DNA reads TGTGCCAGTAGTATTGGCAGGGTCTTTGGCTACACCTTC.

This clone was seen a few times. V and J are TRBV19 and TRBJ2-3, with TRBD2 matching 8 bases. The CDR3 runs to 16 residues. Unmatched junction bases numbered 6, after V lost 1 base and J lost 3 bases. Germline V gene lookup returns CDR1 LNHDA and CDR2 SQIVND (reference sequence). The CDR3 region is CASSIGAGLATDTQYF. CDR3 coding DNA: TGTGCCAGTAGTATAGGGGCCGGACTAGCAACAGATACGCAGTATTTT.

The chain joins TRBV7-9 to TRBJ1-3, with D unresolved. V gave up 2 bases and J gave up 4 bases, with 6 bases separating them. The CDR3 consists of 13 residues. The germline V gene encodes CDR1 SEHNR and CDR2 FQNEAQ (reference sequence). In DNA, the CDR3 is TGTGCCAGCAGCTTACGGAGGGGAAACACCATATATTTT. As protein: CASSLRRGNTIYF.

The CDR3 spells CASTRLGWDTEAFF. DNA of the CDR3: TGTGCCAGTACCCGGCTGGGCTGGGACACTGAAGCTTTCTTT. V and J are TRBV19 and TRBJ1-1; D is undetermined. Looked up from germline, CDR1 is LNHDA and CDR2 is SQIVND (reference sequence). V was cut by 7 bases and J by 3 bases, with 15 bases left in between. The CDR3 extends over 14 amino acids. Based on the CDR3 plus reference TRBV19 and TRBJ1-1, the full variable domain is DGGITQSPKYLFRKEGQNVTLSCEQNLNHDAMYWYRQDPGQGLRLIYYSQIVNDFQKGDIAEGYSVSREKKESFPLTVTSAQKNPTAFYLCASTRLGWDTEAFFGQGTRLTVV.